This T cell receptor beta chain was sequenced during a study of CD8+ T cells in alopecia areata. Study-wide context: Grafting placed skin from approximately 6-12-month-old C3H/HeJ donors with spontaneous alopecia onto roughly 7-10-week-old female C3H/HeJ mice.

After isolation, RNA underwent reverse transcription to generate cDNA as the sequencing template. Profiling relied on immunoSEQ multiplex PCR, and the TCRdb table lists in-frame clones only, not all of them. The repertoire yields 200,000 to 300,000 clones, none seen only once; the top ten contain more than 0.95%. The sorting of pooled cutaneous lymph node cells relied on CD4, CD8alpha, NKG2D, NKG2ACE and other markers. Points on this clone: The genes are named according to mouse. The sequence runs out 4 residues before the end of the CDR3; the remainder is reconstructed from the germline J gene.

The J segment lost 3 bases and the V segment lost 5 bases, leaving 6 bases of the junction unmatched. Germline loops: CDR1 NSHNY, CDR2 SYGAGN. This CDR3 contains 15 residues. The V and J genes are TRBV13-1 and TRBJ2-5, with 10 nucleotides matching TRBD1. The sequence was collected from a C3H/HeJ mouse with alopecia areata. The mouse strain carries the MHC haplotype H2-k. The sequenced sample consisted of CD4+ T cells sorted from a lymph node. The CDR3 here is CASRTRTGGQDTQYF. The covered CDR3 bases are TGTGCCAGCAGGACCCGGACAGGGGGGCAAGAC.